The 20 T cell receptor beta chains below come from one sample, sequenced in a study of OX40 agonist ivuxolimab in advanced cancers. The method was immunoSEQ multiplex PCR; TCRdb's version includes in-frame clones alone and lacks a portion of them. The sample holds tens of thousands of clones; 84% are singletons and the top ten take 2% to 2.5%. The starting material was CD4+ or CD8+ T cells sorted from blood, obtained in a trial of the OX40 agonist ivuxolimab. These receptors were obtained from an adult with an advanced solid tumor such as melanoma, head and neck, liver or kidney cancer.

The CDR3 bases are TGTGCCAGCGCCCTGGGGGGGGGCACAGATACGCAGTATTTT. Translated, it gives CASALGGGTDTQYF. The V gene is TRBV27, the J gene TRBJ2-3; TRBD2 matches 7 bases. Trimming at V came to 8 bases and at J to 1 base, leaving 6 bases not matched to a gene. The CDR3 totals 14 residues. From germline, CDR1 is MNHEY and CDR2 SMNVEV (reference sequence).

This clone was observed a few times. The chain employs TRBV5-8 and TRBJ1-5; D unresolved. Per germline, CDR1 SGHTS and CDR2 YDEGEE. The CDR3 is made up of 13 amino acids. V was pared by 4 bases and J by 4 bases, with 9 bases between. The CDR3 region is CASSARRNQPQHF. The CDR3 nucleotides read TGTGCCAGCAGCGCGCGCCGGAATCAGCCCCAGCATTTT.

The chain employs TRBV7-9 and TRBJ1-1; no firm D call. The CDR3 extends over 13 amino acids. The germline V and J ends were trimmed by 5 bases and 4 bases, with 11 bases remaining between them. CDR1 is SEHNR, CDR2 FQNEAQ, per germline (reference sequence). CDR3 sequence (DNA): TGTGCCAGCAGCCCAGACGGACCCACTGAAGCTTTCTTT. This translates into CASSPDGPTEAFF. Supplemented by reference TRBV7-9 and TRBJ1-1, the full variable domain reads DTGVSQNPRHKITKRGQNVTFRCDPISEHNRLYWYRQTLGQGPEFLTYFQNEAQLEKSRLLSDRFSAERPKGSFSTLEIQRTEQGDSAMYLCASSPDGPTEAFFGQGTRLTVV.

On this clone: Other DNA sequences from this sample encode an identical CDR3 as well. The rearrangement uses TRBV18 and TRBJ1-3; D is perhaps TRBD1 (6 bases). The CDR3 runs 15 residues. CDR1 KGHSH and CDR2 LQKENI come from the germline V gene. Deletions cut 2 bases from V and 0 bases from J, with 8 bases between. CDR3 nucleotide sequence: TGTGCCAGCTCACCAAAGGGGGACTCTGGAAACACCATATATTTT. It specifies CASSPKGDSGNTIYF.

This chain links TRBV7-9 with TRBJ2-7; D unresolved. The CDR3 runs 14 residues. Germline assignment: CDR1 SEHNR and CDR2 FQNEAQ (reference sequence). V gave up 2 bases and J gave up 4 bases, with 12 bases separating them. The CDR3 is CASSLTLQRYEQYF. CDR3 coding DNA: TGTGCCAGCAGCTTAACCCTGCAAAGGTACGAGCAGTACTTC.

The CDR3 DNA is TGTGCCAGCAGCTTATATAACGCTGGAAACACCATATATTTT. Translation gives CASSLYNAGNTIYF. V and J are TRBV7-2 and TRBJ1-3; no clear D. This CDR3 region has 14 residues. Germline V gene lookup returns CDR1 SGHTA and CDR2 FQGNSA. Trimming took 2 bases from V and 2 from J, leaving 7 bases between them.

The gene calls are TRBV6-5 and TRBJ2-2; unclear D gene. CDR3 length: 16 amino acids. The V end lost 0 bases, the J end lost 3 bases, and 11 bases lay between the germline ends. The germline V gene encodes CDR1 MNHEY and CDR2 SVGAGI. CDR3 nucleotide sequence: TGTGCCAGCAGTTACTCGGGGAATTGGTACACCGGGGAGCTGTTTTTT. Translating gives CASSYSGNWYTGELFF.

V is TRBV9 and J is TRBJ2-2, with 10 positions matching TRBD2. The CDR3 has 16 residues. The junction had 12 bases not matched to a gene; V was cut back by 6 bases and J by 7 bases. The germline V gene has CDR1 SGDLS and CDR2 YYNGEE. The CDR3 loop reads CASTLGLAGEGGELFF. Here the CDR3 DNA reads TGTGCCAGCACGCTGGGCCTAGCGGGAGAGGGCGGGGAGCTGTTTTTT.

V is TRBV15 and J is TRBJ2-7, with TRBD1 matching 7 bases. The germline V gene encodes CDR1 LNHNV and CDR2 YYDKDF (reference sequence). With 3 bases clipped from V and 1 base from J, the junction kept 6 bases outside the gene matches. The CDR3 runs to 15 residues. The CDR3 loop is CATSRTGHSSYEQYF. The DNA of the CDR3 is TGTGCCACCAGCAGGACAGGGCATAGTTCCTACGAGCAGTACTTC.

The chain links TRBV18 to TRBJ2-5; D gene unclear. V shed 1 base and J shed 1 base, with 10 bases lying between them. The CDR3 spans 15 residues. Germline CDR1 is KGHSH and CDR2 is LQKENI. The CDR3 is CASSPLSQIQETQYF. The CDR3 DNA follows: TGTGCCAGCTCACCACTGTCTCAGATCCAAGAGACCCAGTACTTC. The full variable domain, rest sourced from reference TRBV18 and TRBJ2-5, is NAGVMQNPRHLVRRRGQEARLRCSPMKGHSHVYWYRQLPEEGLKFMVYLQKENIIDESGMPKERFSAEFPKEGPSILRIQQVVRGDSAAYFCASSPLSQIQETQYFGPGTRLLVL.

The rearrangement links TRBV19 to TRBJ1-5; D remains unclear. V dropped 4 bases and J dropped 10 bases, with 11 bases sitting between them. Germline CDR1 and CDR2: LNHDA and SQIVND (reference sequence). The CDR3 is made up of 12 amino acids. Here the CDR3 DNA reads TGTGCCAGTAGTAGCGGAGGCGGCCCCCAGCATTTT. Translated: CASSSGGGPQHF. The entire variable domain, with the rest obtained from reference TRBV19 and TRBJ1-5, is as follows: DGGITQSPKYLFRKEGQNVTLSCEQNLNHDAMYWYRQDPGQGLRLIYYSQIVNDFQKGDIAEGYSVSREKKESFPLTVTSAQKNPTAFYLCASSSGGGPQHFGDGTRLSIL.

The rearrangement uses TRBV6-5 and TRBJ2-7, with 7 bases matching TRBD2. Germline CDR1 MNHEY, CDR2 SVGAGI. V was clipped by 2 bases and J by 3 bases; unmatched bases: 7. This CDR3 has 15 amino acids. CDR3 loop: CASSYNGGRVYEQYF. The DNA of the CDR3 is TGTGCCAGCAGTTACAACGGCGGGAGAGTCTACGAGCAGTACTTC.

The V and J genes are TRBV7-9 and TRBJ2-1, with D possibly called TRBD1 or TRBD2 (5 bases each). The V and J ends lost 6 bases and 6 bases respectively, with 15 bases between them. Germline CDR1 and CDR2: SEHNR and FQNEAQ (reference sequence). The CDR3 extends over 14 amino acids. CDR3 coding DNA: TGTGCCAGCAGTTCTCCGGGACCCGGCAATGAGCAGTTCTTC. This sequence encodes CASSSPGPGNEQFF.

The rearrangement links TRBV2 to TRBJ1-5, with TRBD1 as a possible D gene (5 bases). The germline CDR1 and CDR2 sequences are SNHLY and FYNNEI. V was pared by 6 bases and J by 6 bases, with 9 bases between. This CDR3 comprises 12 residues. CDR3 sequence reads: CASSVQGQPQHF. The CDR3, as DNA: TGTGCCAGCAGCGTTCAGGGTCAGCCCCAGCATTTT.

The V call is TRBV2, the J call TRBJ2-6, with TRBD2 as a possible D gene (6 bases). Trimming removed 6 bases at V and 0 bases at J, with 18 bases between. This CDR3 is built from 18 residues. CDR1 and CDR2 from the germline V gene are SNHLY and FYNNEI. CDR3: CASRDILGLFSGANVLTF. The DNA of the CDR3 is TGTGCCAGCAGGGATATCCTGGGACTTTTCTCTGGGGCCAACGTCCTGACTTTC.

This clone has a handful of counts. The DNA for the CDR3 is TGTGCCAGCGGGAGTTATGGCTACACCTTC. Protein: CASGSYGYTF. The rearrangement uses TRBV28 and TRBJ1-2, with D unclear. The CDR3 has 10 amino acids. V dropped 8 bases and J dropped 5 bases, with 6 bases sitting between them. Germline CDR1 and CDR2: MDHEN and SYDVKM.

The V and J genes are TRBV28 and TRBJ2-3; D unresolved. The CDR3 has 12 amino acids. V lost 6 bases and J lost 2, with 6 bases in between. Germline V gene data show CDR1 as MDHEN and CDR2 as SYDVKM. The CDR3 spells CASRGFTDTQYF. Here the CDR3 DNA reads TGTGCCAGCAGGGGGTTCACAGATACGCAGTATTTT.

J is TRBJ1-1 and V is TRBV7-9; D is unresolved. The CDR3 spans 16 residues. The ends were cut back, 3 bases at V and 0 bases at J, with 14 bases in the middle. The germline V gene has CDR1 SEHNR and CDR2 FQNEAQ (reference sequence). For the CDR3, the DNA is TGTGCCAGCAGCTTCCCCGGGGTCAGTGTGAACACTGAAGCTTTCTTT. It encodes CASSFPGVSVNTEAFF.

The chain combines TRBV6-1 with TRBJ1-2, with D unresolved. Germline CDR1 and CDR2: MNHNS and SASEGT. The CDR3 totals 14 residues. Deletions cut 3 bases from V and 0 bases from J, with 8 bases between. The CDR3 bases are TGTGCCAGCAGTGAGCGGCCAACTAACTATGGCTACACCTTC. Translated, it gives CASSERPTNYGYTF.

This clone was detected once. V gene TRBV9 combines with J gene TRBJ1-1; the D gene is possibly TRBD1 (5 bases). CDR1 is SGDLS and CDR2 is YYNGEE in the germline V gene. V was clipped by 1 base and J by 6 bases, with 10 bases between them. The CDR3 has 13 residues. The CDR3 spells CASSVYGGSEAFF. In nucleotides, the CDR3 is TGTGCCAGCAGCGTATACGGGGGATCTGAAGCTTTCTTT. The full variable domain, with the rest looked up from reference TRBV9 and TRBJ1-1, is DSGVTQTPKHLITATGQRVTLRCSPRSGDLSVYWYQQSLDQGLQFLIQYYNGEERAKGNILERFSAQQFPDLHSELNLSSLELGDSALYFCASSVYGGSEAFFGQGTRLTVV.